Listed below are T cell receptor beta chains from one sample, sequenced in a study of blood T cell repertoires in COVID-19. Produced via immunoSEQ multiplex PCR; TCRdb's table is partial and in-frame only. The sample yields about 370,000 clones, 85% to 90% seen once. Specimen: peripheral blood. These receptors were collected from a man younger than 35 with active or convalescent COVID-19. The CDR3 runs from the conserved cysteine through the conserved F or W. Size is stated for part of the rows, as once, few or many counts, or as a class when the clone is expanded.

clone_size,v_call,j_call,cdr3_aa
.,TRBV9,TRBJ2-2,CASSVFRDDTGELFF
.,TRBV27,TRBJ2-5,CASSLGQGARETQYF
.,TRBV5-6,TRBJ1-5,CASSLLADYSNQPQHF
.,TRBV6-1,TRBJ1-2,CASSEGGSQVGYTF
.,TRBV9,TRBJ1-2,CASSGTGTNYGYTF
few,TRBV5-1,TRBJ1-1,CASSIEVNTEAFF
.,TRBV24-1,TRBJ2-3,CATSIAEEVDTQYF
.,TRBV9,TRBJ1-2,CASSPRSGASYTF
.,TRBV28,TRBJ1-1,CASSNTGGGTEAFF
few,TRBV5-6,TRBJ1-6,CASSGDRGRGSPLHF
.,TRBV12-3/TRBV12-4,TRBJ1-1,CATKGVLEAFF
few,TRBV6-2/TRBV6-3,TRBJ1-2,CASSSYPMDYGYTF
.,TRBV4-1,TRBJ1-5,CASSQDAGGQGNQPQHF
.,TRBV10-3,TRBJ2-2,CAISEAGTGVGHTGELFF
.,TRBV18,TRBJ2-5,CASSRQWGGQETQYF
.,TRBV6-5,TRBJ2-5,CASTLMPGKETQYF
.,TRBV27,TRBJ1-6,CASRGMGGTGKSSYNSPLHF
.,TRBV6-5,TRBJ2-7,CASSYQGHSYEQYF
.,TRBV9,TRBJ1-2,CASSGGQGRPLGYGYTF
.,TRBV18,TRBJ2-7,CASSPRQGADEQYF
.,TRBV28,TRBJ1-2,CASSSLWTGGGPEGYTF
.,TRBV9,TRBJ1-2,CASSRRSGFAGVNYGYTF
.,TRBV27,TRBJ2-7,CASSSLAGDAGFSYEQYF
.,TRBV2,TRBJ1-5,CASSGRGNQPQHF
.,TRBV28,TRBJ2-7,CASLETGVHEQYF
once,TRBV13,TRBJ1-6,CASSPGTGSGAYNSPLHF
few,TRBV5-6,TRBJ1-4,CASSFWGLLHYEKLFF
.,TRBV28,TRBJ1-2,CASSPGGSGLAPPYIGYTF
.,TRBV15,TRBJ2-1,CATSRISGRGSNEQFF
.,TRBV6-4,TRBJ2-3,CASSDQAGADTQYF
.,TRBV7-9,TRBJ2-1,CASSLSVNEQFF
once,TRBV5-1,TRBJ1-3,CASSLVGGGNTIYF
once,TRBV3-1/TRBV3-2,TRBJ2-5,CASSQDRGLAGGPWRETQYF
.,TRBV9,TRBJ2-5,CASSVGPAGEETQYF
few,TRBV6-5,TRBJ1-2,CASSPRAGGYTF
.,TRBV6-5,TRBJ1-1,CASSYSTGSTEAFF
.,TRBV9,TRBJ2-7,CASSALAVGGQYF
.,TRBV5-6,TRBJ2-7,CASSLVDRGEQYF
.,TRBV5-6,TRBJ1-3,CASSLKHEDRSSGNTIYF
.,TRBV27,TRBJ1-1,CASRPIRGGGIMNTEAFF
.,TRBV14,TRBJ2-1,CASSQKASNLFYNEQFF
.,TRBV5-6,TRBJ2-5,CASSLAGRVETQYF
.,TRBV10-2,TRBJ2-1,CASSESGGGWGEQFF
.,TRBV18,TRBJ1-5,CASSRGQEKNYSNQPQHF
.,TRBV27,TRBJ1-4,CASSLYGAGGREKLFF
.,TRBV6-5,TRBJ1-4,CASSRGIHNEKLFF
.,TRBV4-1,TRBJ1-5,CASSPGGNNQPQHF
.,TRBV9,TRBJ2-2,CASSVAGLNAGELFF
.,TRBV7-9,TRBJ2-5,CASSRGQGRGLFGETQYF
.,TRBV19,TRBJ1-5,CASSRLNQPQHF
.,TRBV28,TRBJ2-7,CASSPGGGAFPSREQYF
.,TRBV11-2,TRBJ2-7,CASSFDRVNDEQYF
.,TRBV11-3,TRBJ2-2,CASSSSGRTGELFF
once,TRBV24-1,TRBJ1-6,CATPPPGQGSLPYSPLHF
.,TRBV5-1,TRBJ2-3,CASSKGQGPSGRAGDTQYF
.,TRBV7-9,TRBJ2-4,CASSLGAGMNIQYF
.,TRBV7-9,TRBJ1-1,CASSPTAGWGTEAFF